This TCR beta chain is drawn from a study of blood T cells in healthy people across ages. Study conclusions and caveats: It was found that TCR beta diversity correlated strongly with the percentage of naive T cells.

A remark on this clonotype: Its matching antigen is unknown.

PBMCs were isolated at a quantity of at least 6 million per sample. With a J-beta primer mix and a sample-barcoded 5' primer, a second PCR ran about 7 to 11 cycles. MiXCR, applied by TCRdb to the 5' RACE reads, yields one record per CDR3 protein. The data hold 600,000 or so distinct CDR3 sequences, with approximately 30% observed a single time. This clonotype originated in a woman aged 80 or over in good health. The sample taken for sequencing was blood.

The CDR3 is CASSIAPGLTARETQFF. CDR3 nucleotide sequence: TGTGCCAGCAGCATAGCCCCCGGGTTGACGGCAAGGGAGACCCAGTTCTTC. The rearrangement links TRBV9 to TRBJ2-1; weak D call: TRBD2 (5 bases). This CDR3 has 17 amino acids. The V end lost 4 bases, the J end lost 13 bases, and 30 bases lay between the germline ends. Germline assignment: CDR1 SGDLS and CDR2 YYNGEE.